The rows below give T cell receptor beta chains drawn from one sample of a study of blood T cell repertoires in COVID-19. Method: immunoSEQ multiplex PCR; TCRdb's copy keeps in-frame clones and lacks some. The sample holds 230,000 or so clones, approximately 82% seen once. Sequencing input: peripheral blood. The receptors were gathered from a woman between 40 and 55 years old who had recovered from COVID-19. The CDR3 runs from the conserved cysteine through the conserved F or W. D genes are given only for firm matches. Part of the rows lack a size; the others show once, few, many or a class for expanded clones.

v_call	cdr3_length	d_call	clone_size	j_call	cdr3_aa	cdr3_nt
TRBV5-1	16	TRBD1	NA	TRBJ1-2	CASQPGTGLISYGYTF	TGCGCCAGTCAGCCCGGGACAGGGCTTATCTCCTATGGCTACACCTTC
TRBV27	14	NA	many	TRBJ2-2	CASSHQQVTGELFF	TGTGCCAGCAGTCACCAACAGGTCACCGGGGAGCTGTTTTTT
TRBV5-1	15	NA	NA	TRBJ1-3	CASSLVGISGNTIYF	TGCGCCAGCAGCTTGGTCGGGATCTCTGGAAACACCATATATTTT
TRBV19	15	TRBD1	NA	TRBJ1-2	CASSTPGQLTYGYTF	TGTGCCAGTAGCACACCGGGACAGCTTACCTATGGCTACACCTTC
TRBV4-3	16	NA	NA	TRBJ2-2	CASSQAGGYRAGELFF	TGCGCCAGCAGCCAAGCTGGGGGATACAGGGCCGGGGAGCTGTTTTTT
TRBV10-2	15	NA	NA	TRBJ1-5	CASKRSRGSNQPQHF	TGCGCCAGCAAGCGGAGTCGAGGTAGCAATCAGCCCCAGCATTTT
TRBV7-2	16	NA	NA	TRBJ2-3	CASSMGLGDRTDTQYF	TGTGCCAGCAGTATGGGGCTAGGGGATCGCACAGATACGCAGTATTTT
TRBV4-3	16	NA	NA	TRBJ2-1	CASSQGGASSYNEQFF	TGCGCCAGCAGCCAAGGAGGCGCCAGCTCCTACAATGAGCAGTTCTTC
TRBV13	13	NA	once	TRBJ1-1	CASSLAVNTEAFF	TGTGCCAGCAGCTTAGCAGTGAACACTGAAGCTTTCTTT
TRBV29-1	13	TRBD2	NA	TRBJ2-3	CSVEGVGGDTQYF	TGCAGCGTTGAAGGTGTGGGAGGGGATACGCAGTATTTT
TRBV7-9	16	TRBD2	NA	TRBJ2-2	CASSYVAGENTGELFF	TGTGCCAGCAGCTACGTAGCGGGGGAGAACACCGGGGAGCTGTTTTTT
TRBV5-1	15	NA	NA	TRBJ2-3	CASSLAGDGTDTQYF	TGCGCCAGCAGCTTGGCAGGGGATGGCACAGATACGCAGTATTTT
TRBV14	12	TRBD1	NA	TRBJ2-7	CASSQTGVEQYF	TGTGCCAGCAGCCAGACAGGGGTCGAGCAGTACTTC
TRBV29-1	12	NA	NA	TRBJ1-2	CSVTSYGGGYTF	TGCAGCGTTACTAGTTATGGAGGGGGCTACACCTTC
TRBV30	14	NA	many	TRBJ1-1	CAWSDRSDGTEAFF	TGTGCCTGGAGTGATCGGTCTGATGGCACTGAAGCTTTCTTT
TRBV11-1	14	TRBD1	NA	TRBJ1-1	CASSLAGGKREAFF	TGTGCCAGCAGCTTAGCAGGGGGCAAACGTGAAGCTTTCTTT
TRBV11-3	14	NA	NA	TRBJ2-3	CASSLELLTDTQYF	TGTGCCAGCAGCTTAGAGTTACTCACAGATACGCAGTATTTT
TRBV5-5	14	NA	NA	TRBJ1-5	CASSTYSGNQPQHF	TGTGCCAGCAGCACCTACAGTGGCAATCAGCCCCAGCATTTT
TRBV19	13	NA	NA	TRBJ2-5	CASSKNREETQYF	TGTGCCAGTAGTAAGAACAGGGAAGAGACCCAGTACTTC
TRBV4-3	13	NA	NA	TRBJ2-3	CASSQDLSDTQYF	TGCGCCAGCAGCCAAGATCTTTCAGATACGCAGTATTTT
TRBV7-2	14	NA	NA	TRBJ2-5	CASSLARGQETQYF	TGTGCCAGCAGCTTAGCGCGGGGACAAGAGACCCAGTACTTC
TRBV4-1	15	NA	NA	TRBJ1-1	CASSPQGGVDTEAFF	TGCGCCAGCAGCCCCCAGGGAGGGGTGGACACTGAAGCTTTCTTT
TRBV29-1	14	TRBD1	NA	TRBJ2-1	CSVASDRGYNEQFF	TGCAGCGTTGCGTCGGACAGGGGCTACAATGAGCAGTTCTTC
TRBV5-1	15	TRBD2	NA	TRBJ2-3	CASGPSGGYTDTQYF	TGCGCCAGCGGGCCGAGCGGGGGATACACAGATACGCAGTATTTT
TRBV27	14	TRBD1	NA	TRBJ2-5	CASSPNAGGETQYF	TGTGCCAGCAGTCCAAATGCAGGGGGAGAGACCCAGTACTTC
TRBV13	14	NA	NA	TRBJ1-1	CASSTTGVNTEAFF	TGTGCCAGCAGCACGACAGGAGTGAACACTGAAGCTTTCTTT
TRBV6-4	14	NA	NA	TRBJ2-2	CASSAGVNTGELFF	TGTGCCAGCAGTGCCGGGGTGAACACCGGGGAGCTGTTTTTT
TRBV5-1	13	NA	NA	TRBJ2-1	CASSLGTYNEQFF	TGCGCCAGCAGCTTGGGTACCTACAATGAGCAGTTCTTC
TRBV4-3	15	NA	NA	TRBJ1-2	CASSQYQGDFYGYTF	TGCGCCAGCAGCCAATACCAAGGGGACTTCTATGGCTACACCTTC
TRBV7-2	15	NA	NA	TRBJ1-6	CASSPQVTEGSPLHF	TGTGCCAGCAGCCCTCAGGTGACGGAAGGATCACCCCTCCACTTT
TRBV7-6	16	TRBD1	NA	TRBJ2-7	CASSRDAGQGSYEQYF	TGTGCCAGCAGCCGAGATGCCGGACAGGGATCATACGAGCAGTACTTC
TRBV6-5	15	NA	once	TRBJ1-5	CASSYDAGSNQPQHF	TGTGCCAGCAGTTACGATGCGGGAAGCAATCAGCCCCAGCATTTT
TRBV9	13	TRBD2	NA	TRBJ2-3	CASNAGGVDTQYF	TGTGCCAGCAATGCGGGGGGAGTAGATACGCAGTATTTT
TRBV7-2	13	NA	NA	TRBJ1-1	CASSFDLTGEAFF	TGTGCCAGCAGCTTCGACCTAACAGGGGAAGCTTTCTTT
TRBV7-9	12	NA	NA	TRBJ2-1	CASSGGAGEQFF	TGTGCCAGCAGCGGGGGGGCAGGTGAGCAGTTCTTC
TRBV6-1	14	NA	NA	TRBJ1-6	CASSEIGLDSPLHF	TGTGCCAGCAGTGAAATCGGACTGGATTCACCCCTCCACTTT
TRBV11-1	13	NA	NA	TRBJ1-1	CASSLQMNTEAFF	TGTGCCAGCAGCTTACAGATGAACACTGAAGCTTTCTTT
TRBV2	15	TRBD2	NA	TRBJ2-2	CASRLGLAMIGELFF	TGTGCCAGCAGGCTAGGACTAGCTATGATCGGGGAGCTGTTTTTT
TRBV7-2	14	NA	NA	TRBJ1-1	CASSFRGDYTEAFF	TGTGCCAGCAGCTTCCGCGGAGATTACACTGAAGCTTTCTTT
TRBV5-1	11	NA	NA	TRBJ2-1	CASSFSDEQFF	TGCGCCAGCAGCTTCAGCGATGAGCAGTTCTTC
TRBV6-5	16	TRBD1	NA	TRBJ1-4	CASSYSRQGVFEKLFF	TGTGCCAGCAGTTACTCGAGACAGGGGGTTTTTGAAAAACTGTTTTTT
TRBV4-3	13	NA	NA	TRBJ1-5	CASSQDLPQPQHF	TGCGCCAGCAGCCAAGATCTTCCTCAGCCCCAGCATTTT
TRBV6-5	15	NA	once	TRBJ1-5	CASRSTGNTDQPQHF	TGTGCCAGCAGGTCAACAGGGAACACTGATCAGCCCCAGCATTTT
TRBV7-2	16	TRBD1	NA	TRBJ1-6	CASGEEMDRFNSPLHF	TGTGCCAGCGGGGAAGAAATGGACAGGTTTAATTCACCCCTCCACTTT
TRBV3-1/TRBV3-2	15	TRBD1	NA	TRBJ2-3	CASSQGQGSTDTQYF	TGTGCCAGCAGCCAAGGACAGGGCAGCACAGATACGCAGTATTTT
TRBV5-1	13	TRBD1	NA	TRBJ1-1	CASSSEGANEAFF	TGCGCCAGCAGCTCCGAGGGGGCAAATGAAGCTTTCTTT
TRBV5-1	14	NA	once	TRBJ1-1	CASNDRSLNTEAFF	TGCGCCAGCAATGACAGGTCCCTGAACACTGAAGCTTTCTTT
TRBV4-3	15	TRBD1	NA	TRBJ1-3	CASSHGTGKGNTIYF	TGCGCCAGCAGCCACGGGACAGGGAAGGGAAACACCATATATTTT
TRBV18	15	TRBD1	NA	TRBJ1-1	CASFWGGQGVSEAFF	TGTGCCAGCTTTTGGGGAGGACAGGGTGTCTCTGAAGCTTTCTTT
TRBV19	13	TRBD1	NA	TRBJ1-1	CASSTGVRAEAFF	TGTGCCAGTAGCACAGGGGTGCGCGCTGAAGCTTTCTTT
TRBV5-4	16	NA	NA	TRBJ2-5	CASSLDPSSIGQTQYF	TGTGCCAGCAGCTTGGATCCTTCGTCGATTGGCCAGACCCAGTACTTC
TRBV7-3	14	NA	NA	TRBJ1-1	CASSAGGVRTEAFF	TGTGCCAGCAGTGCCGGGGGGGTGAGGACTGAAGCTTTCTTT
TRBV28	12	NA	NA	TRBJ1-2	CASSPSSYGYTF	TGTGCCAGCAGTCCTAGCTCCTATGGCTACACCTTC
TRBV11-3	13	NA	few	TRBJ1-1	CASSPFRDTEAFF	TGTGCCAGCAGCCCTTTCAGGGACACTGAAGCTTTCTTT
TRBV12-5	18	TRBD1	NA	TRBJ2-3	CASGLPYGTGRSTDTQYF	TGTGCTAGTGGTTTGCCCTACGGGACAGGGAGATCGACAGATACGCAGTATTTT